This paragraph covers one T cell receptor beta chain sequence. Every donor gave approximately 10 milliliters of peripheral blood. The CDR3 is 14 amino acids. V lost 6 bases, J lost 0 bases, and 9 bases lay in between. The data were obtained in a study of blood T cells in healthy people across ages. A second PCR of roughly 7 to 11 cycles used a sample-barcoded 5' primer and a J-beta primer mix. TCRdb re-called the 5' RACE reads with MiXCR, one entry per CDR3 protein. The sample holds about 930,000 distinct CDR3 sequences, about 29% seen once. A further study also used this sample, focusing on T cells of mothers and their children. That source adds: Study donors consisted of three healthy Caucasian mothers and their six children.

The sample taken for sequencing was blood. The chain links TRBV12-3 or TRBV12-4 to TRBJ1-5; no clear D gene. This TCR was sampled from a woman aged 40 to 50 in good health. The CDR3: CASRRETSNQPQHF. The DNA for the CDR3 is TGTGCCAGCAGGCGGGAGACTAGCAATCAGCCCCAGCATTTT.